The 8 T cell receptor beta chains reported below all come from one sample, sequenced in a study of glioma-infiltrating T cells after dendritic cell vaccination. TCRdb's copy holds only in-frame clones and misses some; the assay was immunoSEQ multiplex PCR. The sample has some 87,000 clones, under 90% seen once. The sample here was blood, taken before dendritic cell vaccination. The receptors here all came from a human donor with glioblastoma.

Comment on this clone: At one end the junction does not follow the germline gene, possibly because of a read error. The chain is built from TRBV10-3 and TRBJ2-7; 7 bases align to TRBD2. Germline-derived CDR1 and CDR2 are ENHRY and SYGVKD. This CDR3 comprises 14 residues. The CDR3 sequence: CASSGRGSSYEQYF. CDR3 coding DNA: TGTGCCAGCAGTGGGCGGGGGAGCTCCTACGAGCAGTACTTC.

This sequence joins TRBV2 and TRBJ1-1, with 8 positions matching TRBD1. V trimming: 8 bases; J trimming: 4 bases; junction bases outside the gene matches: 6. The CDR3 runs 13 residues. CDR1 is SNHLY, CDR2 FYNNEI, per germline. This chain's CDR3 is CASGGQGITEAFF. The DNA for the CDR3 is TGTGCCAGCGGCGGACAGGGAATCACTGAAGCTTTCTTT. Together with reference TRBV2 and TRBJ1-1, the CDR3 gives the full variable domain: EPEVTQTPSHQVTQMGQEVILRCVPISNHLYFYWYRQILGQKVEFLVSFYNNEISEKSEIFDDQFSVERPDGSNFTLKIRSTKLEDSAMYFCASGGQGITEAFFGQGTRLTVV.

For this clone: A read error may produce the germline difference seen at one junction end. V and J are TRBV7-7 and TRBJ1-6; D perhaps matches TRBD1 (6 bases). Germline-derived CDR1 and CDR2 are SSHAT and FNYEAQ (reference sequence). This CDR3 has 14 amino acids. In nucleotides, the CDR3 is TGTGCTAGCAGCTCGGACAGCTTCAATTCACCCCTCCACTTT. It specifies CASSSDSFNSPLHF.

DNA of the CDR3: TGTGCCAGCAGTTTTGGGGACTTTTACACTGAAGCTTTCTTT. Amino acids: CASSFGDFYTEAFF. The gene calls are TRBV27 and TRBJ1-1; a possible D gene is TRBD1 (5 bases). V lost 3 bases, J lost 3 bases, and 11 bases lay in between. The CDR3 has 14 amino acids. The germline CDR1 and CDR2 sequences are MNHEY and SMNVEV (reference sequence).

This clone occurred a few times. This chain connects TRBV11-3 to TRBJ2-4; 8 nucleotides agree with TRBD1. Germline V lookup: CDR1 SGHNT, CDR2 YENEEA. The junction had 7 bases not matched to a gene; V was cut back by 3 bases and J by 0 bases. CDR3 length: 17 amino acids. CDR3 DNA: TGTGCCAGCAGCTTCCGGGGGACAGGCGTAGCCAAAAACATTCAGTACTTC. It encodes CASSFRGTGVAKNIQYF.

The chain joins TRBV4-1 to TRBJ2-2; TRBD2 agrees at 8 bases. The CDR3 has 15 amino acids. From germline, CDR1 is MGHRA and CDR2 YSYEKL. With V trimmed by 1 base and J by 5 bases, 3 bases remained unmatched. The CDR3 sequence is CASSQAGTRTGELFF. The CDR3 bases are TGCGCCAGCAGCCAAGCCGGGACTAGGACCGGGGAGCTGTTTTTT.

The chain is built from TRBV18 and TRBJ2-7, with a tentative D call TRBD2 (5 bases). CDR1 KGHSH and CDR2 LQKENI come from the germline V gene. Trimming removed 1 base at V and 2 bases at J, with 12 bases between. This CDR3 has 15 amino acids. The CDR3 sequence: CASSPRASKPYEQYF. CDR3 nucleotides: TGTGCCAGCTCACCACGGGCTAGCAAGCCCTACGAGCAGTACTTC.

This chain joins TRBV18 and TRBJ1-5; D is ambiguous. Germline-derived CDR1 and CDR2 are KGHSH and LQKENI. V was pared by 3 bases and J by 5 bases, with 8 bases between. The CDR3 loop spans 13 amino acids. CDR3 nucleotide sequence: TGTGCCAGCTCACCGGGCGTCCATCAGCCCCAGCATTTT. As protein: CASSPGVHQPQHF.